One sample yielded the 2 T cell receptor beta chains listed below, sequenced in a study of blood T cell repertoires in COVID-19. The assay was immunoSEQ multiplex PCR, and TCRdb's table has in-frame clones only and misses some. The table has about 370,000 clones, about 89% seen once. Sequences were obtained from PBMCs or T cells enriched from blood (not recorded which). These receptors were obtained from a woman aged 40 to 49 who had been exposed to COVID-19.

V gene TRBV7-3 combines with J gene TRBJ2-1; the match to TRBD1 covers 11 bases. With 1 base clipped from V and 2 bases from J, the junction kept 1 base outside the gene matches. This CDR3 is 16 amino acids long. The germline CDR1 and CDR2 sequences are SGHTA and FQGTGA. The DNA for the CDR3 is TGTGCCAGCAGCTTAATGGGACAGGGGGCCTACAATGAGCAGTTCTTC. Translating gives CASSLMGQGAYNEQFF.

The chain is built from TRBV7-9 and TRBJ2-1; 7 nucleotides align to TRBD1. After removal of 2 bases from V and 4 bases from J, the junction contained 8 bases not matched to a gene. The CDR3 spans 16 residues. The germline V gene encodes CDR1 SEHNR and CDR2 FQNEAQ (reference sequence). In DNA form, the CDR3 reads TGTGCCAGCAGCTTACGACAGGGTATTAGTTACAATGAGCAGTTCTTC. Encoded protein: CASSLRQGISYNEQFF.